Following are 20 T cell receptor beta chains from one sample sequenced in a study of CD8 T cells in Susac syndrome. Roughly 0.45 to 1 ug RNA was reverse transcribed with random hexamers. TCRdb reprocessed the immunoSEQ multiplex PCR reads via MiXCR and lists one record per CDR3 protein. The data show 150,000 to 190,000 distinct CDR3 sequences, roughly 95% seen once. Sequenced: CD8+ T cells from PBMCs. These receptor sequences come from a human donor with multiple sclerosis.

CDR3 coding DNA: TGCAGCGTTGAAGACCGTACCGGGGAGCTGTTTTTT. Translated: CSVEDRTGELFF. The chain uses TRBV29-1 and TRBJ2-2; no clear D. The germline CDR1 and CDR2 sequences are SQVTM and ANQGSEA. The CDR3 covers 12 residues. Deletions cut 0 bases from V and 5 bases from J, with 4 bases between.

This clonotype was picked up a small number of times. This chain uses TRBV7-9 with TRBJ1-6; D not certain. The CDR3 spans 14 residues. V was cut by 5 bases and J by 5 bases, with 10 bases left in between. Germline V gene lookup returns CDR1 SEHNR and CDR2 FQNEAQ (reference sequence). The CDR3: CASSPGTDNSPLHF. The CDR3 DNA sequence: TGTGCCAGCAGCCCCGGCACCGATAATTCACCCCTCCACTTT.

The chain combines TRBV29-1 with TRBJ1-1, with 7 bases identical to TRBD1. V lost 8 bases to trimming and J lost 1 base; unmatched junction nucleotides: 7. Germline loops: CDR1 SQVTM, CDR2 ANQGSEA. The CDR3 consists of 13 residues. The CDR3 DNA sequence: TGCAGCTTCGAGGGGGCCCAGAACACTGAAGCTTTCTTT. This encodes CSFEGAQNTEAFF.

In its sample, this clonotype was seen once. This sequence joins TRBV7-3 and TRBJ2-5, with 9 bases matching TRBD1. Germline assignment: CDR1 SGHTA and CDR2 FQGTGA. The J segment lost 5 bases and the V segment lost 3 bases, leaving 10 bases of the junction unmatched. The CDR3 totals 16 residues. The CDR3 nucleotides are TGTGCCAGCAGCTTTGGGCCGGGACAGGGCGCGGAGACCCAGTACTTC. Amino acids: CASSFGPGQGAETQYF.

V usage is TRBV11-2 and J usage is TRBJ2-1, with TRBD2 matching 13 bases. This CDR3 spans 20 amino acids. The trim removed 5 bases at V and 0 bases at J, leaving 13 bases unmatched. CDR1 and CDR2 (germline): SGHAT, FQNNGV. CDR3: CASSPLSGTSGKSSYNEQFF. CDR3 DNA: TGTGCCAGCAGCCCCCTCTCCGGGACTAGCGGGAAGAGCTCCTACAATGAGCAGTTCTTC.

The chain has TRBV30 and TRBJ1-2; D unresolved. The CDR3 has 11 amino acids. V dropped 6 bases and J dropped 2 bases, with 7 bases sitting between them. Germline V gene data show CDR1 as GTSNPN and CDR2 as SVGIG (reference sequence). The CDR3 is CACTANYGYTF. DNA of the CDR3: TGTGCCTGCACAGCAAACTATGGCTACACCTTC.

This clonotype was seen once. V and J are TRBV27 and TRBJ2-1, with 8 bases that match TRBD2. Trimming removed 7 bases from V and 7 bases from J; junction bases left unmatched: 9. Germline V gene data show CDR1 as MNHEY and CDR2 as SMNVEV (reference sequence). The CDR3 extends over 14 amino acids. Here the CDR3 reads CASNIAGPGNEQFF. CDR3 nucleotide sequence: TGTGCCAGCAACATAGCGGGGCCTGGGAATGAGCAGTTCTTC.

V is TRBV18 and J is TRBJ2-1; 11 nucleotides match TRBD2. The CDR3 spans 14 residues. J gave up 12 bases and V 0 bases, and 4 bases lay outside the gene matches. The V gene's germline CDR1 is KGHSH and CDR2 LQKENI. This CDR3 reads CASSPPETSGVQFF. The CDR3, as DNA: TGTGCCAGCTCACCACCAGAGACTAGCGGGGTGCAGTTCTTC.

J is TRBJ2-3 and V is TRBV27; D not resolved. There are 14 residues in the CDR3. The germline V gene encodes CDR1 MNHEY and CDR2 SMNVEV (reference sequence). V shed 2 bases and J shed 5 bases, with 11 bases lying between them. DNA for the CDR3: TGTGCCAGCAGTTTACTGAGAGGTGAAGATACGCAGTATTTT. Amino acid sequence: CASSLLRGEDTQYF.

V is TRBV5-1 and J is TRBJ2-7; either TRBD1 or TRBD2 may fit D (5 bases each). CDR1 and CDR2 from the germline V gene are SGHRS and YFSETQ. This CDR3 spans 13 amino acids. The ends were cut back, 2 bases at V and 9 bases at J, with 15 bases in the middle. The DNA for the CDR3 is TGCGCCAGCAGCTTAGCCGGGGACCCGCGGCAGTACGTC. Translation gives CASSLAGDPRQYV.

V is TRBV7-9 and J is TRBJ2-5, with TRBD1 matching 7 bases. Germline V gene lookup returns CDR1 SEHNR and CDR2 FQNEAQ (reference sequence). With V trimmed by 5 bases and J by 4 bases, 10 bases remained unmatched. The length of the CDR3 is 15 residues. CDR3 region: CASSQATGHRETQYF. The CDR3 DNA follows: TGTGCCAGCAGCCAAGCGACAGGGCATAGAGAGACCCAGTACTTC.

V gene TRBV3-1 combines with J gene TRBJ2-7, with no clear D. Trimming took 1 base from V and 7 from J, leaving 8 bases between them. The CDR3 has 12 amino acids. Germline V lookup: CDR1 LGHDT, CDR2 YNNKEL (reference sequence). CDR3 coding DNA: TGTGCCAGCAGCCAAGTGGGAAGGGAGCAGTACTTC. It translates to CASSQVGREQYF.

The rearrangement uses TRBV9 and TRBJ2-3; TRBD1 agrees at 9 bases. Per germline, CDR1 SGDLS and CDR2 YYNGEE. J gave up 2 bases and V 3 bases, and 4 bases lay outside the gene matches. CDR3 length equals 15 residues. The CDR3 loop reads CASSAGTGFTDTQYF. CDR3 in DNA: TGTGCCAGCAGCGCCGGGACAGGGTTCACAGATACGCAGTATTTT.

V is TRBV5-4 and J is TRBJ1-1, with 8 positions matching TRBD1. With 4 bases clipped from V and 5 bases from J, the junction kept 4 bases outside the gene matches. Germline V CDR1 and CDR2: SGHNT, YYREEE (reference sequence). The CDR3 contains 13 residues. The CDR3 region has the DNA TGTGCCAGCAGCCCAGGGGGCTGGACTGAAGCTTTCTTT. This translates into CASSPGGWTEAFF. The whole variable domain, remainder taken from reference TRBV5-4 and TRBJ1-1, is ETGVTQSPTHLIKTRGQQVTLRCSSQSGHNTVSWYQQALGQGPQFIFQYYREEENGRGNFPPRFSGLQFPNYSSELNVNALELDDSALYLCASSPGGWTEAFFGQGTRLTVV.

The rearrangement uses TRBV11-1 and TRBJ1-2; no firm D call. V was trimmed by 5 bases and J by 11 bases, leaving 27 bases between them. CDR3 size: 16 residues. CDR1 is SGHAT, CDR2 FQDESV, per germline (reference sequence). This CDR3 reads CASSPIPDPQLLGYTF. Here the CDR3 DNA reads TGTGCCAGCAGCCCAATACCGGACCCACAGCTTCTTGGTTACACCTTC.

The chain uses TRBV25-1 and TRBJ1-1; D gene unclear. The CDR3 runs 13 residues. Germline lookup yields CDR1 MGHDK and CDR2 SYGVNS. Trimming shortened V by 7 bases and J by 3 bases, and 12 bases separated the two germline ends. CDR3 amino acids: CASTLGGDTEAFF. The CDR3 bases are TGTGCCAGCACCCTGGGAGGTGACACTGAAGCTTTCTTT.

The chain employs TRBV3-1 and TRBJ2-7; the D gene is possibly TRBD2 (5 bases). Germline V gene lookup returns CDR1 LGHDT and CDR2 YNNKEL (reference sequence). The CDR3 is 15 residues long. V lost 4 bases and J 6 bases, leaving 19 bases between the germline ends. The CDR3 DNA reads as TGTGCCAGCAGCCCCAACGGACTGTCCTTCGGCGAGCAGTACTTC. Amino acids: CASSPNGLSFGEQYF.

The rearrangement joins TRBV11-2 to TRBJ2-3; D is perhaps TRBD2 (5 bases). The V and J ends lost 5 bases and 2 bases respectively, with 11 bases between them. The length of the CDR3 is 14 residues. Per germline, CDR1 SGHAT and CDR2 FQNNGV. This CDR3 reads CASSPGGLTDTQYF. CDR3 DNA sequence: TGTGCCAGCAGCCCAGGCGGGCTCACAGATACGCAGTATTTT.

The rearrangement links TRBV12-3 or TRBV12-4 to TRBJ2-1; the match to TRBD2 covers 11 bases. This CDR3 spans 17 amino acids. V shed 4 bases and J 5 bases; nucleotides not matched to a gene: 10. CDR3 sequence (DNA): TGTGCCAGCAGTTCTCACCCGGGACTAGCGGAAAACAATGAGCAGTTCTTC. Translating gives CASSSHPGLAENNEQFF.

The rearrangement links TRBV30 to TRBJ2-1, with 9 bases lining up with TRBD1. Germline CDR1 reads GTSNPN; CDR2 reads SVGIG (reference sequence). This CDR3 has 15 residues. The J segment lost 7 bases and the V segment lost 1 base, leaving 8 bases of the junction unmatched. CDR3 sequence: CAWSEGTGNWNEQFF. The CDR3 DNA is TGTGCCTGGAGTGAGGGGACAGGGAATTGGAATGAGCAGTTCTTC.